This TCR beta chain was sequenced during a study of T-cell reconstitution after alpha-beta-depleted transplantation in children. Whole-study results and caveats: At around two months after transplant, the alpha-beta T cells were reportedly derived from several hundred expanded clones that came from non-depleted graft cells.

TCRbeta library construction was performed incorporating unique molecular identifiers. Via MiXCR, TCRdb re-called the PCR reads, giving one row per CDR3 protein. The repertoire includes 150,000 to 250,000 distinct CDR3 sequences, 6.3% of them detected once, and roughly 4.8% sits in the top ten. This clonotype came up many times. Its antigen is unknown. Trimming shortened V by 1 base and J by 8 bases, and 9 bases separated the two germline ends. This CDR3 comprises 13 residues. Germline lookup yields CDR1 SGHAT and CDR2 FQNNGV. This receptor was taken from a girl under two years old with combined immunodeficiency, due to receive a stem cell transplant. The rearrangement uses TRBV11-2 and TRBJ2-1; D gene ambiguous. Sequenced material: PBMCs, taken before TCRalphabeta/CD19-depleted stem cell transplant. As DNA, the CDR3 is TGTGCCAGCAGCTTAGGCCAAGTCGATGAGCAGTTCTTC. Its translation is CASSLGQVDEQFF.